This record concerns one T cell receptor (beta chain) sequence. This clone was seen once. The antigen it binds to is not known. Per-base qualities were not stored, and no clone one base away is much larger. The data were taken from a study of radiation and T cells in renal cell carcinoma (dated by TCRdb to the early 2020s). Some background on the complete study: A total of 50 to 60 samples underwent TCR beta sequencing, made up of approximately 26 tumors and roughly 27 peripheral blood samples. Across all 50 or so samples, 4,016,671 unique CDR3 nucleotide sequences, encoding about 2,700,000 unique CDR3 amino acid sequences, were identified.

Spanning cysteine to phenylalanine, the CDR3 consists of 15 amino acids. CDR3 DNA only is kept here, 45 bases in frame from base 1. Relative to germline, V is missing 4 bases and J is missing 2 bases, with 8 bases of the junction outside any gene match. Via the germline V gene (reference sequence), CDR1 is MNHEY and CDR2 SMNVEV. Explained via the paper, the time point label denotes: tumor resected at nephrectomy. The label giving this sample's treatment or condition can be read as: treatment-naive control, cytoreductive nephrectomy. Control tumors came from treatment-naive renal cell carcinoma patients who underwent cytoreductive nephrectomy without prior radiation. Every patient's renal cell carcinoma showed clear cell pathology. Control tumors used for TCR sequencing came from a few females and ten to eleven males, resected 2011 to 2014, with median age roughly 55 years (range roughly 40 to 82). The tumors were dissociated mechanically, digested with collagenase/hyaluronidase at 37 degrees C, processed in gentleMACS C tubes, and kept in liquid nitrogen. Genomic DNA for TCR sequencing was prepared using the QIAamp DNA Blood Mini Kit (Qiagen). The analyses included just those samples that passed every quality control check.

The immunoSEQ kit was used, according to the manufacturer's recommendations, to generate TCR beta libraries from genomic DNA. To prepare libraries, a first multiplex PCR with proprietary primers was run, followed by a second PCR that added unique barcodes, and a bead cleanup was done after each round. A kit-provided positive control reaction and a negative control reaction were included in every sample batch. The final libraries were assessed on an Agilent 4200 TapeStation D1000 ScreenTape, pooled by volume, and quantified by qPCR. Sequencing was performed on an Illumina NextSeq500 with a MidOutput 150-cycle cartridge, and 156 Read1 and 15 Index1 cycles were run with kit custom primers. The pooled library was loaded at 0.75 to 1 pM, and approximately 18% PhiX control was spiked in. For the original study's pipeline: Vendor-processed data were analyzed in R, and a clonotype was defined as all T cells sharing the same CDR3 nucleotide sequence. In the clone abundance analyses, frequencies were normalized to the 10,000 most abundant clones in each sample. Public T cell clones, which averaged fewer than five per sample, were excluded before analysis. ImmunoMap was used for dominant motif analysis with the PAM10 matrix, a gap penalty of 30, and a homology threshold of 0.3, and any motif reaching a cumulative frequency of at least 0.01 was considered dominant. This immuneACCESS table, as held by TCRdb, lists in-frame sequences with V and J called but not all clones. Of the missing ones, under half trace to an unresolved V gene in checked studies; the others have no known cause. D and trimming come from the DNA, and the V and J calls and clone size come from that table. This sample comprises about 23,000 clones, more than 45% of them detected only once. The ten most abundant clones make up about 20% of the sample.

What the work shows at the level of the full study, not this receptor alone: Because the trial had a single-armed design, the trial could not examine how radiation dose or scheduling affected the TCR repertoire. Irradiated tumors showed higher TCR clonality than controls, with the top 100 clonotypes averaging around 50% of the repertoire versus approximately 43% in nephrectomy-only tumors. Compared with control tumors, irradiated tumors had a greater number of dominant CDR3 motifs, and these motifs made up a bigger portion of the repertoire. Because only small tumor regions of about 0.94 g were available, intratumoral heterogeneity was not captured.

The rearrangement combines TRBV27 with TRBJ2-7; the junction holds 7 bases that match TRBD1. Source: tumor tissue, taken from a patient whose treatment was nephrectomy without radiotherapy. This clonotype originated in a man in his forties or fifties with renal cell carcinoma. The nucleotides are TGTGCCAGCAGTTATTCGGACAGGCCCACCTACGAGCAGTACTTC. The resulting protein is CASSYSDRPTYEQYF.